This entry concerns a single T cell receptor (beta chain). What it binds is not known. Clones were sequenced by immunoSEQ multiplex PCR, and TCRdb holds only the in-frame ones, with some missing. Of some 2,000,000 clones listed, 85% to 95% are singletons. Investigators divided CD4+ cells into CD45RA+ naive and CD45RA-negative memory subsets. The data stem from a study of shared clonotypes between healthy human individuals. The CDR3 runs to 14 residues. Per germline, CDR1 MNHNY and CDR2 SVGAGI (reference sequence). With 5 bases removed from V and 1 base from J, the gap between germline ends came to 11 bases. Notes on the study in general: Sequencing depth was predicted to influence how clonotypes are shared among donors. Estimated richness was generally greater in naive than memory subsets.

This sequence joins TRBV6-6 and TRBJ1-1, with a tentative D call TRBD1 (5 bases). The sequence derives from a man aged 18 to 35 in good health. The material sequenced was naive CD4+ T cells sorted from blood. As to subset: CD45RA+ positively selected. The CDR3 here is CASSGTDTNTEAFF. The DNA for the CDR3 is TGTGCCAGCAGTGGGACGGATACGAACACTGAAGCTTTCTTT.